This T cell receptor beta chain is from a study of T cell responses to AZD1222 COVID-19 vaccine. Study-wide findings and caveats: Spike-specific TCR repertoires showed rising breadth and depth after two AZD1222 doses. All repertoire sampling was performed exclusively after the peak T cell response. Clonal diversity may have been underestimated, and the donors were mostly white British, with more females than males. Baseline serology detected seropositivity in only a handful of AZD1222 recipients.

Trimming removed 5 bases from V and 0 bases from J, with 11 bases in between. This CDR3 spans 14 amino acids. Germline V gene lookup returns CDR1 SGHRS and CDR2 YFSETQ. Using immunoSEQ multiplex PCR, the repertoire was profiled, and TCRdb retains in-frame clones only, with some absent. The sample carries about 70,000 clones, less than 85% recorded once. On this clone itself: The antigen remains undetermined.

The receptor was isolated from an adult in good health. The chain links TRBV5-1 to TRBJ1-2; no clear D gene. Here the sequenced sample was peripheral blood, taken on day 0 of AZD1222 vaccination. In DNA, the CDR3 is TGCGCCAGCAGGAAAGAGCCTTCTAACTATGGCTACACCTTC. This encodes CASRKEPSNYGYTF.